These T cell receptor beta chains were read from a single sample in a study. TCRdb analysed the 5' RACE reads with MiXCR anew, one entry per CDR3 protein. The sample includes fewer than 40,000 distinct CDR3 sequences, roughly a quarter of them seen just once. The sample comprised memory CD4+ T cells sorted from blood. The receptors come from a female donor with breast cancer. CDR3s include the opening cysteine and the closing phenylalanine or tryptophan. The D gene is left open where the match is weak. Clone size is given for some rows only: seen once, a few or many times, or a class if the clone is expanded.

cdr3_nt: TGCGCCAGCAGTGAGTCGGGTGAGCAGTACTTC
cdr3_aa: CASSESGEQYF
v_call: TRBV10-2
d_call: NA
clone_size: NA
j_call: TRBJ2-7

cdr3_nt: TGCAGTGCTCGGAAATTTAGCTCCTACGAGCAGTACTTC
cdr3_aa: CSARKFSSYEQYF
v_call: TRBV20-1
d_call: NA
clone_size: NA
j_call: TRBJ2-7

cdr3_nt: TGTGCCAGCAGTGCCTATGGACTGAAATACGAGCAGTACTTC
cdr3_aa: CASSAYGLKYEQYF
v_call: TRBV6-1
d_call: NA
clone_size: NA
j_call: TRBJ2-7

cdr3_nt: TGCGCCAGCAGCTCGCAGGGTACCCACTCTGGGGCCAACGTCCTGACTTTC
cdr3_aa: CASSSQGTHSGANVLTF
v_call: TRBV5-1
d_call: NA
clone_size: NA
j_call: TRBJ2-6

cdr3_nt: TGTGCCAGCAGCCCCGGACAGGGGGAGAGGTTATGGACTGAAGCTTTCTTT
cdr3_aa: CASSPGQGERLWTEAFF
v_call: TRBV7-9
d_call: TRBD1
clone_size: NA
j_call: TRBJ1-1

cdr3_nt: TGCAGTGCTGTCGATCCACAGGGGCAGAGCAATCAGCCCCAGCATTTT
cdr3_aa: CSAVDPQGQSNQPQHF
v_call: TRBV20-1
d_call: TRBD1
clone_size: medium-sized
j_call: TRBJ1-5

cdr3_nt: TGTGCCAGCAGTGAAGGTGGCAGCACTGAAGCTTTCTTT
cdr3_aa: CASSEGGSTEAFF
v_call: TRBV25-1
d_call: NA
clone_size: NA
j_call: TRBJ1-1

cdr3_nt: TGTGCCAGCAGCTTCCAGGGGAACAATGAGCAGTTCTTC
cdr3_aa: CASSFQGNNEQFF
v_call: TRBV7-3
d_call: NA
clone_size: medium-sized
j_call: TRBJ2-1

cdr3_nt: TGCGCCAGCAGCTTCAACAGGGAAGCTTTCTTT
cdr3_aa: CASSFNREAFF
v_call: TRBV5-1
d_call: NA
clone_size: NA
j_call: TRBJ1-1

cdr3_nt: TGTGCCAGCAGCGCAAACAGGGCCGGGGGCACTGAAGCTTTCTTT
cdr3_aa: CASSANRAGGTEAFF
v_call: TRBV5-4
d_call: NA
clone_size: NA
j_call: TRBJ1-1

cdr3_nt: TGCGCCAGCAGCCAAGGGACAGGTCCCTACAATGAGCAGTTCTTC
cdr3_aa: CASSQGTGPYNEQFF
v_call: TRBV4-3
d_call: TRBD1
clone_size: once
j_call: TRBJ2-1

cdr3_nt: TGTGCCAGCAGCGTGGGCCCGCTGGGGAATGAGCAGTTCTTC
cdr3_aa: CASSVGPLGNEQFF
v_call: TRBV9
d_call: NA
clone_size: few
j_call: TRBJ2-1

cdr3_nt: TGTGCCAGCAGCCGAACAGGGGAATTAACCATGAACACTGAAGCTTTCTTT
cdr3_aa: CASSRTGELTMNTEAFF
v_call: TRBV27
d_call: TRBD1
clone_size: NA
j_call: TRBJ1-1

cdr3_nt: TGTGCCAGCCTTGACCCTGGGCCCCCAGATACGCAGTATTTT
cdr3_aa: CASLDPGPPDTQYF
v_call: TRBV27
d_call: NA
clone_size: many
j_call: TRBJ2-3

cdr3_nt: TGTGCCAGCAGCTTAGGAGGTGGACTCACAGATACGCAGTGTTTT
cdr3_aa: CASSLGGGLTDTQCF
v_call: TRBV11-2
d_call: NA
clone_size: NA
j_call: TRBJ2-3

cdr3_nt: TGTGCCAGCAGCTTCGGTGGCAATCAGCCCCAGCATTTT
cdr3_aa: CASSFGGNQPQHF
v_call: TRBV7-6
d_call: NA
clone_size: NA
j_call: TRBJ1-5

cdr3_nt: TGTGCCAGCAGCGTAGGAGGCCTAGCGGGGTCCTACGAGCAGTACTTC
cdr3_aa: CASSVGGLAGSYEQYF
v_call: TRBV9
d_call: TRBD2
clone_size: NA
j_call: TRBJ2-7

cdr3_nt: TGTGCCAGCAGTCACGTTCAGTTGGCAGATCAGCCCCAGCATTTT
cdr3_aa: CASSHVQLADQPQHF
v_call: TRBV27
d_call: NA
clone_size: few
j_call: TRBJ1-5

cdr3_nt: TGCAGTGCTAGAAGGACAGGGTATCGCAATGAGCAGTTCTTC
cdr3_aa: CSARRTGYRNEQFF
v_call: TRBV20-1
d_call: TRBD1
clone_size: many
j_call: TRBJ2-1

cdr3_nt: TGTGCCAGCAGCTCCCTTCCCGGGACAGCTGAAGCTTTCTTT
cdr3_aa: CASSSLPGTAEAFF
v_call: TRBV5-6
d_call: TRBD1
clone_size: many
j_call: TRBJ1-1

cdr3_nt: TGTGCCAGCAGTCCCGGACAGGGATTCGGGGAGCTGTTTTTT
cdr3_aa: CASSPGQGFGELFF
v_call: TRBV27
d_call: TRBD1
clone_size: NA
j_call: TRBJ2-2

cdr3_nt: TGTGCCACCAGCGAGGCGGGAAATTACAATGAGCAGTTCTTC
cdr3_aa: CATSEAGNYNEQFF
v_call: TRBV15
d_call: NA
clone_size: many
j_call: TRBJ2-1

cdr3_nt: TGTGCCAGCAGCGTAGTGTCGGATTTTAATTCACCCCTCCACTTT
cdr3_aa: CASSVVSDFNSPLHF
v_call: TRBV9
d_call: NA
clone_size: NA
j_call: TRBJ1-6

cdr3_nt: TGTGCCAGCAGTTTAGGAGGTTTCAGCAAAAACATTCAGTACTTC
cdr3_aa: CASSLGGFSKNIQYF
v_call: TRBV28
d_call: NA
clone_size: NA
j_call: TRBJ2-4

cdr3_nt: TGTGCCAGCAGCTCTGGACTAGCGGGGTCCTGGGAGCAGTACTTC
cdr3_aa: CASSSGLAGSWEQYF
v_call: TRBV7-6
d_call: TRBD2
clone_size: NA
j_call: TRBJ2-7

cdr3_nt: TGTGCCAGCAGCCAAGGGGCAGCGGGGGGGAATGAGCAGTTCTTC
cdr3_aa: CASSQGAAGGNEQFF
v_call: TRBV3-1
d_call: TRBD2
clone_size: NA
j_call: TRBJ2-1

cdr3_nt: TGCGCCAGTAGCCCGGGACATCATAGCAATCAGCCCCAGCATTTT
cdr3_aa: CASSPGHHSNQPQHF
v_call: TRBV5-1
d_call: NA
clone_size: NA
j_call: TRBJ1-5

cdr3_nt: TGCGCCAGCAGCCAAGGGGTAGCGGGGGTCGAGCAGTACTTC
cdr3_aa: CASSQGVAGVEQYF
v_call: TRBV4-1
d_call: TRBD2
clone_size: NA
j_call: TRBJ2-7

cdr3_nt: TGTGCCGGCAGCTCCGGACTAGCGGGAGGTTCCGGGGAGCTGTTTTTT
cdr3_aa: CAGSSGLAGGSGELFF
v_call: TRBV7-9
d_call: TRBD2
clone_size: few
j_call: TRBJ2-2

cdr3_nt: TGTGCCAGCAGCTTACGCCCCGGGACTAACAATGAGCAGTTCTTC
cdr3_aa: CASSLRPGTNNEQFF
v_call: TRBV11-3
d_call: TRBD2
clone_size: NA
j_call: TRBJ2-1

cdr3_nt: TGCGCCAGCAGCTTCGGACAAATCAACATCGGGGAGCTGTTTTTT
cdr3_aa: CASSFGQINIGELFF
v_call: TRBV5-1
d_call: NA
clone_size: NA
j_call: TRBJ2-2

cdr3_nt: TGCGCCAGCAGCCGAACCATTCAGGGAAACACTGAAGCTTTCTTT
cdr3_aa: CASSRTIQGNTEAFF
v_call: TRBV5-1
d_call: NA
clone_size: many
j_call: TRBJ1-1

cdr3_nt: TGTGCCTGGAGTCCACCCCGGGGAGGGAGCTACGAGCAGTACTTC
cdr3_aa: CAWSPPRGGSYEQYF
v_call: TRBV30
d_call: TRBD2
clone_size: NA
j_call: TRBJ2-7

cdr3_nt: TGTGCCAGCAGTGCGCCGGGACTAGGGTATGGCTACACCTTC
cdr3_aa: CASSAPGLGYGYTF
v_call: TRBV12-3/TRBV12-4
d_call: NA
clone_size: few
j_call: TRBJ1-2

cdr3_nt: TGTGCCAGCAGTCCTACAGGGGACCAAGAGACCCAGTACTTC
cdr3_aa: CASSPTGDQETQYF
v_call: TRBV28
d_call: TRBD1
clone_size: NA
j_call: TRBJ2-5

cdr3_nt: TGTGCCAGCAGTTTATCTAGGGGGACTGAAGCTTTCTTT
cdr3_aa: CASSLSRGTEAFF
v_call: TRBV27
d_call: NA
clone_size: NA
j_call: TRBJ1-1

cdr3_nt: TGTGCCAGCAGCCCCACTGCGAGCGCCCAAGGTTCCTACAATGAGCAGTTCTTC
cdr3_aa: CASSPTASAQGSYNEQFF
v_call: TRBV7-6
d_call: NA
clone_size: many
j_call: TRBJ2-1

cdr3_nt: TGTGCCAGCAGCTTAGCCCGCTGGGCAGGACGGTTCGGGGAGCTGTTTTTT
cdr3_aa: CASSLARWAGRFGELFF
v_call: TRBV7-9
d_call: NA
clone_size: NA
j_call: TRBJ2-2

cdr3_nt: TGCGCCAGCAGCCAACAGGGCAATCAGCCCCAGCATTTT
cdr3_aa: CASSQQGNQPQHF
v_call: TRBV4-1
d_call: NA
clone_size: medium-sized
j_call: TRBJ1-5

cdr3_nt: TGTGCTACACGCGGTCTCTCAGAGACCCAGTACTTC
cdr3_aa: CATRGLSETQYF
v_call: TRBV7-9
d_call: NA
clone_size: many
j_call: TRBJ2-5

cdr3_nt: TGTGCCGGCAGCTTGGAGGACAGGGGGATAACAGATACGCAGTATTTT
cdr3_aa: CAGSLEDRGITDTQYF
v_call: TRBV5-6
d_call: TRBD1
clone_size: NA
j_call: TRBJ2-3

cdr3_nt: TGTGCCAGCAGCGTTGGATCATCCCTCCACAATGAGCAGTTCTTC
cdr3_aa: CASSVGSSLHNEQFF
v_call: TRBV9
d_call: NA
clone_size: many
j_call: TRBJ2-1

cdr3_nt: TGCGCCAGCAGTGTTAAACAGGGGAACACTGAAGCTTTCTTT
cdr3_aa: CASSVKQGNTEAFF
v_call: TRBV10-2
d_call: NA
clone_size: many
j_call: TRBJ1-1

cdr3_nt: TGTGCCAGCAGTTTCCGGGACGTATACGAGCAGTACTTC
cdr3_aa: CASSFRDVYEQYF
v_call: TRBV27
d_call: NA
clone_size: NA
j_call: TRBJ2-7

cdr3_nt: TGTGCCAGCAGCCCCTGGCGCGGCGAGGGGGAGACCCAGTACTTC
cdr3_aa: CASSPWRGEGETQYF
v_call: TRBV7-2
d_call: NA
clone_size: many
j_call: TRBJ2-5